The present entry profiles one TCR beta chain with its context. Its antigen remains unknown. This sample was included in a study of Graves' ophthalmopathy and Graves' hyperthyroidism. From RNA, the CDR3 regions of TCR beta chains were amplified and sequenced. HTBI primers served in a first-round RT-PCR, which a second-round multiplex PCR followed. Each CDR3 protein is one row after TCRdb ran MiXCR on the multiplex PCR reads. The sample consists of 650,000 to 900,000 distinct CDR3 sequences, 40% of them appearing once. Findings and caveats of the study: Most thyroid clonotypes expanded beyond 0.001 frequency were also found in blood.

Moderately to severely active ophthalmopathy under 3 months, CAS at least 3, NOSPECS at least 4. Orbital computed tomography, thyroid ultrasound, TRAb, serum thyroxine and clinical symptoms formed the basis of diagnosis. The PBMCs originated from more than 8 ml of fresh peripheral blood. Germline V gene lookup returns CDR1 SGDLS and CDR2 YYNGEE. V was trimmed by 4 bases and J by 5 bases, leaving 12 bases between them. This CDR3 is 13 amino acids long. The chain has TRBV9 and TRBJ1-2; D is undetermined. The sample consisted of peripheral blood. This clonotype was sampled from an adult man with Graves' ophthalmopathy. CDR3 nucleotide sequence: TGTGCCAGCAGCCCTAACGTAGGGTATGGCTACACCTTC. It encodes CASSPNVGYGYTF.